The source of this TCR beta chain is a study of T cells in localized non-small cell lung cancer. Study-wide points: Out of the top 100 tumor clones, a median roughly 52 were seen in adjacent lung. The study sequenced only one region of the tumor. As a result, intratumor heterogeneity could not be excluded and remains possible. There was higher T cell clonality in uninvolved adjacent lung than in tumor, and it was highest there.

V lost 4 bases and J lost 1, with 16 bases in between. Germline CDR1 reads SEHNR; CDR2 reads FQNEAQ (reference sequence). The CDR3 spans 16 residues. Comment on this clone: Its antigen is not identified.

Assay used: immunoSEQ multiplex PCR; TCRdb lists only in-frame clones, some missing. The repertoire holds about 78,000 clones, with roughly 81% as singletons. This specimen was peripheral blood, taken before any cancer treatment. The V and J genes are TRBV7-9 and TRBJ1-2; D not certain. This TCR derives from a man aged 40-75 years with stage I lung adenocarcinoma. CDR3 residues: CASSSKAQFGNYGYTF. In DNA form, the CDR3 reads TGTGCCAGCAGCTCGAAGGCCCAATTTGGTAACTATGGCTACACCTTC.